This TCR beta chain comes out of a study of T cell responses to AZD1222 COVID-19 vaccine. As regards this clone: Antigen: not known.

Assay used: immunoSEQ multiplex PCR; TCRdb lists only in-frame clones, some missing. The data contain about 73,000 clones, 80% to 90% of them singletons. Study-wide results and caveats: Unmutated regions of variants are reportedly targeted by nearly half of spike-specific TCRs. It was only a handful of AZD1222 recipients who were seropositive at baseline.

The CDR3 covers 14 residues. The V and J ends lost 5 bases and 3 bases respectively, with 11 bases between them. Looked up from germline, CDR1 is SGHNT and CDR2 is YENEEA. This sequence joins TRBV11-3 and TRBJ2-1; TRBD1 might be the D (6 bases). Here the sequenced sample was peripheral blood, taken 28 days after the second AZD1222 dose. This sequence originates from an adult who received the AZD1222 COVID-19 vaccine. CDR3 sequence: CASSTGQNYNEQFF. In DNA, the CDR3 is TGTGCCAGCAGCACCGGACAGAACTACAATGAGCAGTTCTTC.